What follows are 23 T cell receptor beta chains derived from one specimen sequenced in a study of response to subunit inactivated influenza vaccine. TCRdb independently ran MiXCR on the RT-PCR reads; one entry per CDR3 protein. Among 170,000 or so distinct CDR3 sequences listed, 9.5% to 12% were seen once. The starting material was CD8+ T cells sorted from PBMCs, obtained around 2 years after vaccination. Source of these receptors: a man between 50 and 69 years old who received an inactivated influenza vaccine.

This clonotype appeared many times. J is TRBJ2-3 and V is TRBV11-1; D may match TRBD1 or TRBD2 (6 bases each). The CDR3 covers 20 residues. Germline V gene sequence: CDR1 SGHAT, CDR2 FQDESV (reference sequence). V was pared by 0 bases and J by 2 bases, with 24 bases between. CDR3 sequence: CASSLASWGARYDNTDTQYF. CDR3 nucleotides: TGTGCCAGCAGCTTAGCCTCTTGGGGGGCTCGATATGACAACACAGATACGCAGTATTTT. The entire variable domain, with the rest obtained from reference TRBV11-1 and TRBJ2-3, is as follows: EAEVAQSPRYKITEKSQAVAFWCDPISGHATLYWYRQILGQGPELLVQFQDESVVDDSQLPKDRFSAERLKGVDSTLKIQPAELGDSAMYLCASSLASWGARYDNTDTQYFGPGTRLTVL.

There are a few counts of this clonotype. The V call is TRBV27, the J call TRBJ2-3, with D maybe TRBD1 (6 bases). CDR1 MNHEY and CDR2 SMNVEV come from the germline V gene (reference sequence). V lost 0 bases and J 0 bases, leaving 16 bases between the germline ends. This CDR3 is built from 18 residues. CDR3 sequence (DNA): TGTGCCAGCAGTTTATCGGGCTACTACAGGGAAAGCACAGATACGCAGTATTTT. Amino acids: CASSLSGYYRESTDTQYF.

This clonotype was recorded at least ten times. The chain joins TRBV5-1 to TRBJ2-7; perhaps D is TRBD1 or TRBD2 (5 bases each). The CDR3 sequence is 12 residues long. CDR1 and CDR2 from the germline V gene are SGHRS and YFSETQ. Trimming removed 1 base from V and 6 bases from J, with 8 bases in between. The CDR3 nucleotides are TGCGCCAGCAGCTTGAGTGGGACCGAGCAGTACTTC. Translation gives CASSLSGTEQYF.

This clonotype was seen more than once but under ten times. The V call is TRBV7-9, the J call TRBJ2-5; D is undetermined. The CDR3 contains 15 residues. Trimming took off 6 bases at V and 1 base at J, with 15 bases between the two ends. Germline values: CDR1 SEHNR, CDR2 FQNEAQ (reference sequence). CDR3 DNA: TGTGCCAGCAGTCCCCGAAGGAGCGTCCAAGAGACCCAGTACTTC. This codes for CASSPRRSVQETQYF. The variable domain in full, completed from reference TRBV7-9 and TRBJ2-5, reads DTGVSQNPRHKITKRGQNVTFRCDPISEHNRLYWYRQTLGQGPEFLTYFQNEAQLEKSRLLSDRFSAERPKGSFSTLEIQRTEQGDSAMYLCASSPRRSVQETQYFGPGTRLLVL.

The sample holds a few counts of this clonotype. The chain carries TRBV7-8 and TRBJ2-1; D perhaps matches TRBD2 (6 bases). In germline, CDR1 is SGHVS, CDR2 FQNEAQ. This CDR3 is built from 17 residues. V was clipped by 2 bases and J by 9 bases, with 23 bases between them. The CDR3: CASSLQSGESRTREQFF. CDR3 DNA sequence: TGTGCCAGCAGCTTACAGTCGGGGGAGAGCAGAACGCGTGAGCAGTTCTTC.

There are many counts of this clonotype. This chain connects TRBV18 to TRBJ2-6; D is uncertain. CDR1 and CDR2 (germline): KGHSH, LQKENI. The CDR3 has 14 residues. V lost 6 bases, J lost 0 bases, and 6 bases lay in between. In nucleotides, the CDR3 is TGTGCCAGCTCGTTGGACTCTGGGGCCAACGTCCTGACTTTC. This encodes CASSLDSGANVLTF.

The sample holds a few counts of this clonotype. V usage is TRBV29-1 and J usage is TRBJ2-7; the match to TRBD2 covers 15 bases. J was trimmed by 0 bases and V by 6 bases; bases with no gene match: 6. Germline CDR1 reads SQVTM; CDR2 reads ANQGSEA. CDR3 length: 16 residues. The CDR3, as DNA: TGCAGCGTCCTAGGACTAGCGGGAGGGCCCTCCTACGAGCAGTACTTC. As protein: CSVLGLAGGPSYEQYF.

In its sample, this clonotype was seen a few times. The chain uses TRBV12-3 or TRBV12-4 and TRBJ2-7; TRBD2 matches at 8 bases. CDR3 length equals 15 residues. The junction had 6 bases not matched to a gene; V was cut back by 1 base and J by 4 bases. The DNA for the CDR3 is TGTGCCAGCAGTTTAGAAGCGGGGGACCTATACGAGCAGTACTTC. It encodes CASSLEAGDLYEQYF.

The V gene is TRBV5-1, the J gene TRBJ2-1; D is undetermined. Germline CDR1 SGHRS, CDR2 YFSETQ. This CDR3 has 13 residues. Trimming pared 0 bases from V and 7 bases from J, leaving 8 bases between. In nucleotides, the CDR3 is TGCGCCAGCAGCTTGGCCTTGGGGAATGAGCAGTTCTTC. It specifies CASSLALGNEQFF. Combining the CDR3 with reference TRBV5-1 and TRBJ2-1 gives the whole variable domain KAGVTQTPRYLIKTRGQQVTLSCSPISGHRSVSWYQQTPGQGLQFLFEYFSETQRNKGNFPGRFSGRQFSNSRSEMNVSTLELGDSALYLCASSLALGNEQFFGPGTRLTVL.

This clonotype was counted between two and nine times. The CDR3 is CASSPGAGHEQFF. The CDR3 nucleotides are TGCGCCAGCAGCCCCGGGGCGGGGCATGAGCAGTTCTTC. The rearrangement joins TRBV5-1 to TRBJ2-1; possible D gene TRBD2, 6 bases. This CDR3 is built from 13 residues. Trimming cost V 4 bases and J 8 bases, with 13 bases left between them. Germline values: CDR1 SGHRS, CDR2 YFSETQ. The variable domain in full, completed from reference TRBV5-1 and TRBJ2-1, reads KAGVTQTPRYLIKTRGQQVTLSCSPISGHRSVSWYQQTPGQGLQFLFEYFSETQRNKGNFPGRFSGRQFSNSRSEMNVSTLELGDSALYLCASSPGAGHEQFFGPGTRLTVL.

The rearrangement joins TRBV5-1 to TRBJ1-1; 8 nucleotides line up with TRBD1. From germline, CDR1 is SGHRS and CDR2 YFSETQ. The length of the CDR3 is 15 residues. V lost 0 bases and J lost 6; bases outside the gene matches: 7. CDR3 amino acids: CASSLAGQGLPEAFF. CDR3 nucleotides: TGCGCCAGCAGCTTGGCCGGACAGGGTCTACCTGAAGCTTTCTTT. Variable domain in full (rest from reference TRBV5-1 and TRBJ1-1): KAGVTQTPRYLIKTRGQQVTLSCSPISGHRSVSWYQQTPGQGLQFLFEYFSETQRNKGNFPGRFSGRQFSNSRSEMNVSTLELGDSALYLCASSLAGQGLPEAFFGQGTRLTVV.

This clonotype has more than one count but fewer than ten. V gene TRBV10-2 combines with J gene TRBJ1-1; D is unclear. V was shortened by 9 bases and J by 0 bases, with 14 bases between the two germline ends. Germline V CDR1 and CDR2: WSHSY, SAAADI. The CDR3 runs to 14 residues. CDR3 amino acids: CASSFARVNTEAFF. The CDR3, as DNA: TGCGCCAGTAGCTTCGCGAGGGTGAACACTGAAGCTTTCTTT.

The CDR3 reads CASSQGTSGGNYNEQFF. The CDR3 DNA follows: TGTGCCAGCAGCCAAGGGACTAGCGGGGGAAACTACAATGAGCAGTTCTTC. V is TRBV11-1 and J is TRBJ2-1; 14 nucleotides line up with TRBD2. Per the germline V gene, CDR1 is SGHAT and CDR2 is FQDESV (reference sequence). After removal of 5 bases from V and 3 bases from J, the junction contained 6 bases not matched to a gene. The CDR3 is 17 residues long.

This chain connects TRBV6-2 or TRBV6-3 to TRBJ2-7, with D possibly called TRBD1 or TRBD2 (6 bases each). This CDR3 is built from 12 residues. Looked up from germline, CDR1 is MNHEY and CDR2 is SVGEGT. V was clipped by 3 bases and J by 6 bases, with 9 bases between them. The CDR3 protein is CASSYWGAEQYF. The DNA of the CDR3 is TGTGCCAGCAGTTATTGGGGGGCCGAGCAGTACTTC.

In regard to this clonotype: The germline gene is not matched at one end of the junction; a read error may be the cause. The chain recombines TRBV28 with TRBJ2-1; D may be TRBD2 (6 bases). This CDR3 has 14 amino acids. Germline lookup yields CDR1 MDHEN and CDR2 SYDVKM. CDR3 region: CASSLSAGSNEQFF. The DNA of the CDR3 is TGTGCCAGCAGCTTATCGGCGGGAAGCAATGAGCAGTTCTTC.

There are a few counts of this clonotype. This chain links TRBV5-1 with TRBJ2-5; D perhaps matches TRBD2 (7 bases). The CDR3 sequence is 14 residues long. From germline, CDR1 is SGHRS and CDR2 YFSETQ. Trimming stripped 3 bases from V and 4 bases from J, with 13 bases between. CDR3 nucleotide sequence: TGCGCCAGCAGCTCCGGGGGGCTCACAGAGACCCAGTACTTC. Protein product: CASSSGGLTETQYF.

The chain couples TRBV20-1 to TRBJ2-3; D is uncertain. This CDR3 is 15 amino acids long. Trimming took off 6 bases at V and 11 bases at J, with 27 bases between the two ends. Germline CDR1 DFQATT, CDR2 SNEGSKA (reference sequence). CDR3 sequence reads: CSATILARARFGQYF. In DNA form, the CDR3 reads TGCAGTGCCACCATATTGGCCCGGGCTAGGTTTGGGCAGTATTTT.

The rearrangement links TRBV12-3 or TRBV12-4 to TRBJ1-5; D not certain. The CDR3 runs 15 residues. Trimming cost V 5 bases and J 3 bases, with 14 bases left between them. This CDR3 is CASSPQDEPNQPQHF. As DNA, the CDR3 is TGTGCCAGCAGTCCCCAGGACGAGCCCAATCAGCCCCAGCATTTT.

The chain couples TRBV12-3 or TRBV12-4 to TRBJ2-3; TRBD2 agrees at 13 bases. This CDR3 spans 18 amino acids. V dropped 6 bases and J dropped 0; count of bases not matched to a gene: 9. In DNA form, the CDR3 reads TGTGCCAGCAGGGGGACTAGCGGGGCTAAAACTAGCACAGATACGCAGTATTTT. Amino acids: CASRGTSGAKTSTDTQYF.

The rearrangement uses TRBV21-1 and TRBJ2-3; the table gives TRBD1 as D, unverified against the DNA. TRBV21-1 is given as a pseudogene. The length of the CDR3 is 18 residues. CDR3 in amino acids: CASSKSYPGQFSTDTQYF. The CDR3 DNA is TGTGCCAGCAGCAAAAGCTATCCGGGACAGTTTAGCACAGATACGCAGTATTTT.

This sequence joins TRBV7-6 and TRBJ2-2, with a possible D match to TRBD1 (5 bases). The germline gives CDR1 SGHVS, CDR2 FNYEAQ. The CDR3 extends over 16 amino acids. V was pared by 1 base and J by 0 bases, with 9 bases between. CDR3 sequence (DNA): TGTGCCAGCAGCTTAGGAGGCAGGGCGAACACCGGGGAGCTGTTTTTT. Translating gives CASSLGGRANTGELFF. The variable domain in full, with the rest retrieved from reference TRBV7-6 and TRBJ2-2, is GAGVSQSPRYKVTKRGQDVALRCDPISGHVSLYWYRQALGQGPEFLTYFNYEAQQDKSGLPNDRFSAERPEGSISTLTIQRTEQRDSAMYRCASSLGGRANTGELFFGEGSRLTVL.

This clonotype was observed a handful of times. This sequence joins TRBV7-8 and TRBJ1-1, with a weak D call TRBD1 (5 bases). CDR1 is SGHVS, CDR2 FQNEAQ, per germline. With 4 bases removed from V and 5 bases from J, the gap between germline ends came to 17 bases. This CDR3 is built from 15 residues. The CDR3 loop is CASSWPDPRGTEAFF. CDR3 DNA sequence: TGTGCCAGCAGCTGGCCCGACCCTAGGGGTACTGAAGCTTTCTTT.

This clonotype has a count of ten or more. V gene TRBV29-1 combines with J gene TRBJ2-1; 7 bases are shared with TRBD1. Per the germline V gene, CDR1 is SQVTM and CDR2 is ANQGSEA. V trimming: 3 bases; J trimming: 8 bases; junction bases outside the gene matches: 7. This CDR3 is 13 amino acids long. The CDR3 sequence is CSVDLGTEDEQFF. CDR3 coding DNA: TGCAGCGTTGATCTCGGGACAGAGGATGAGCAGTTCTTC.